A selection of T cell receptor beta chains follows, all from one sample in a study of response to subunit inactivated influenza vaccine. MiXCR was run by TCRdb on the RT-PCR reads, yielding one entry per CDR3 protein. Here the sample spans around 520,000 distinct CDR3 sequences, roughly 12% being singletons. The source was PBMCs from blood, collected on the day of vaccination. The origin of the receptors is a man in his forties or fifties who received an inactivated influenza vaccine. Each CDR3 is given with its conserved first and last residue. D genes are given only for firm matches. Some rows have no size entry. The others give once, few or many, or a class for an expanded clone.

D	size	J	V	CDR3	DNA
NA	NA	TRBJ2-7	TRBV20-1	CSARDHLRVTYEQYF	TGCAGTGCTAGAGATCATTTGCGGGTAACCTACGAGCAGTACTTC
NA	NA	TRBJ2-2	TRBV18	CASSPVIQRNTGELFF	TGTGCCAGCTCACCAGTCATCCAGCGAAACACCGGGGAGCTGTTTTTT
NA	many	TRBJ2-3	TRBV5-1	CASSTRTGTDTQYF	TGCGCCAGCAGCACCAGGACGGGCACAGATACGCAGTATTTT
TRBD2	NA	TRBJ2-1	TRBV28	CASSLTLAGMSYNEQFF	TGTGCCAGCAGCCTTACGCTAGCGGGGATGTCCTACAATGAGCAGTTCTTC
TRBD2	few	TRBJ2-7	TRBV20-1	CSAFPTSGSYEQYF	TGCAGTGCTTTTCCGACTAGCGGCTCCTACGAGCAGTACTTC
NA	few	TRBJ1-1	TRBV4-2	CASSQDRSAGVSTEAFF	TGTGCCAGCAGCCAAGATCGAAGTGCAGGGGTGAGCACTGAAGCTTTCTTT
NA	few	TRBJ2-1	TRBV7-2	CASRSFGGNEQFF	TGTGCCAGCAGGTCGTTTGGCGGCAATGAGCAGTTCTTC
NA	many	TRBJ1-1	TRBV7-9	CASSLASTEAFF	TGTGCCAGCAGTTTAGCGAGCACTGAAGCTTTCTTT
TRBD1	many	TRBJ2-7	TRBV12-3/TRBV12-4	CASKPGQGSYEQYF	TGTGCCAGCAAACCGGGACAGGGTTCCTACGAGCAGTACTTC
NA	few	TRBJ1-5	TRBV4-1	CASSRSPLEGSNQPQHF	TGCGCCAGCAGCCGATCCCCCCTCGAGGGAAGCAATCAGCCCCAGCATTTT
NA	NA	TRBJ1-1	TRBV7-9	CASSKGQPNTEAFF	TGTGCCAGCAGCAAAGGACAGCCCAACACTGAAGCTTTCTTT
NA	many	TRBJ2-7	TRBV5-1	CASSFRATGISYEQYF	TGCGCCAGCAGCTTTAGAGCTACAGGGATATCCTACGAGCAGTACTTC
NA	NA	TRBJ2-1	TRBV7-9	CASSLELDLNNEQFF	TGTGCCAGCAGCTTAGAACTAGACCTTAACAATGAGCAGTTCTTC
TRBD2	few	TRBJ2-1	TRBV20-1	CSGGGGSLTYNEQFF	TGCAGTGGTGGGGGGGGAAGCCTCACCTACAATGAGCAGTTCTTC
NA	NA	TRBJ2-5	TRBV6-5	CASSYGTNLGTQYF	TGTGCCAGCAGTTACGGGACAAACCTGGGGACCCAGTACTTC
TRBD1	few	TRBJ2-7	TRBV10-3	CAISQGQSSYEQYF	TGTGCCATCAGCCAGGGACAGTCGTCCTACGAGCAGTACTTC
NA	NA	TRBJ2-7	TRBV20-1	CSAIQGSGEQYF	TGCAGTGCAATCCAGGGATCCGGCGAGCAGTACTTC
TRBD1	many	TRBJ2-1	TRBV7-2	CASSADRGSYNEQFF	TGTGCCAGCAGCGCAGACAGGGGCTCCTACAATGAGCAGTTCTTC
NA	many	TRBJ2-1	TRBV29-1	CSVITRVGPYNEQFF	TGCAGCGTTATAACGAGAGTAGGGCCTTACAATGAGCAGTTCTTC
NA	NA	TRBJ2-2	TRBV12-3/TRBV12-4	CASIPDGERAGELFF	TGTGCCAGCATCCCCGATGGAGAAAGGGCCGGGGAGCTGTTTTTT
NA	NA	TRBJ2-1	TRBV28	CARSSFGEIYNEQFF	TGTGCCAGGAGTTCCTTTGGGGAGATCTACAATGAGCAGTTCTTC
NA	NA	TRBJ1-2	TRBV7-8	CASSPGSGNYGYTF	TGTGCCAGCAGCCCCGGGTCCGGTAACTATGGCTACACCTTC
NA	many	TRBJ2-4	TRBV4-1	CASSQDVAGLAKNIQYF	TGCGCCAGCAGCCAAGATGTGGCAGGGCTGGCCAAAAACATTCAGTACTTC
NA	few	TRBJ1-1	TRBV7-9	CASSLYAEAFF	TGTGCCAGCAGCCTCTACGCGGAAGCTTTCTTT
NA	NA	TRBJ1-2	TRBV5-8	CASSLPPGYYGYTF	TGTGCCAGCAGCTTGCCCCCGGGATACTATGGCTACACCTTC
NA	few	TRBJ2-1	TRBV5-5	CASSSSRLEGAYNEQFF	TGTGCCAGCAGCTCATCCCGACTTGAAGGCGCCTATAATGAGCAGTTCTTC
TRBD2	many	TRBJ2-1	TRBV5-1	CASRPTSGGRDEQFF	TGCGCCAGCAGACCTACTAGCGGGGGGCGGGATGAGCAGTTCTTC
TRBD1	many	TRBJ1-1	TRBV6-2/TRBV6-3	CASRPTGSAEAFF	TGTGCCAGCAGACCGACAGGGAGCGCTGAAGCTTTCTTT
NA	few	TRBJ1-2	TRBV29-1	CSVGQGNGYTF	TGCAGCGTTGGGCAGGGGAATGGCTACACCTTC
NA	NA	TRBJ1-5	TRBV5-1	CASSLGAGGYNQPQHF	TGCGCCAGCAGCTTGGGGGCCGGTGGGTACAATCAGCCCCAGCATTTT
NA	many	TRBJ1-3	TRBV10-1	CASRRESGNTIYF	TGCGCCAGCAGGCGGGAGTCTGGAAACACCATATATTTT
NA	many	TRBJ2-1	TRBV11-2	CASSFYRVDEQFF	TGTGCCAGCAGCTTTTACAGGGTGGATGAGCAGTTCTTC
TRBD1	few	TRBJ2-2	TRBV10-2	CAARPGQGRDTGELFF	TGCGCCGCGCGACCGGGACAGGGAAGGGACACCGGGGAGCTGTTTTTT
TRBD2	NA	TRBJ2-4	TRBV4-3	CASSQDPGLAGEKNIQYF	TGCGCCAGCAGCCAAGATCCGGGACTAGCGGGGGAAAAAAACATTCAGTACTTC
NA	few	TRBJ1-1	TRBV29-1	CSVREGMNTEAFF	TGCAGCGTGAGGGAAGGCATGAACACTGAAGCTTTCTTT
TRBD2	NA	TRBJ2-1	TRBV10-1	CASSELAGTQQFF	TGCGCCAGCAGTGAACTAGCGGGGACGCAGCAGTTCTTC
NA	NA	TRBJ1-4	TRBV18	CASSPREAEKLFF	TGTGCCAGCTCACCACGGGAGGCTGAAAAACTGTTTTTT
NA	NA	TRBJ2-7	TRBV20-1	CSAAGDMTYEQYF	TGCAGTGCAGCAGGGGACATGACCTACGAGCAGTACTTC
TRBD1	NA	TRBJ2-7	TRBV6-2/TRBV6-3	CASSYLTGSIGTAYEQYF	TGTGCCAGCAGTTATCTCACCGGCTCCATCGGGACAGCCTACGAGCAGTACTTC
TRBD2	NA	TRBJ2-2	TRBV6-2/TRBV6-3	CASNSRTSGRLSPGELFF	TGTGCCAGTAACTCGAGGACTAGCGGGAGGCTTTCCCCCGGGGAGCTGTTTTTT
NA	few	TRBJ2-7	TRBV15	CATSGGTLNEQYF	TGTGCCACCAGCGGCGGGACACTTAACGAGCAGTACTTC
NA	NA	TRBJ2-2	TRBV10-3	CAISESGGIGAGELFF	TGTGCCATCAGTGAGTCGGGCGGGATAGGAGCCGGGGAGCTGTTTTTT
NA	few	TRBJ2-3	TRBV28	CASRPGTGAPSTQYF	TGTGCCAGCAGGCCGGGCACGGGAGCCCCGAGTACGCAGTATTTT
NA	NA	TRBJ2-1	TRBV5-1	CASSLPGATRNEQFF	TGCGCCAGCAGCTTGCCCGGGGCAACGAGGAATGAGCAGTTCTTC
NA	NA	TRBJ2-1	TRBV6-1	CASSARAPTTEQFF	TGTGCCAGCAGCGCCCGGGCCCCTACCACTGAGCAGTTCTTC
NA	few	TRBJ2-3	TRBV12-3/TRBV12-4	CASSYRGDTQYF	TGTGCCAGCAGTTACCGTGGAGATACGCAGTATTTT
TRBD2	many	TRBJ2-1	TRBV7-2	CASNGRGTYNEQFF	TGTGCCAGCAATGGGCGGGGGACCTACAATGAGCAGTTCTTC